This paragraph covers one T cell receptor beta chain sequence. Trimming removed 6 bases from V and 1 base from J, with 15 bases in between. The length of the CDR3 is 15 residues. Germline loops: CDR1 LNHDA, CDR2 SQIVND (reference sequence). Method: immunoSEQ multiplex PCR; TCRdb's copy keeps in-frame clones and lacks some. Of approximately 180,000 clones in the sample, roughly 90% are singletons; the top ten hold 0.95% to 1.5%. Participants spanned ages about 18 to 100 years and resided in about two dozen US areas. The data stem from a study of blood T cell repertoires in COVID-19. This sequence joins TRBV19 and TRBJ1-2; the D gene is possibly TRBD1 (5 bases). Sequenced input: PBMCs or T cells enriched from blood (not recorded which). This clonotype originated in a human donor with acute COVID-19. The donor label of this sample is uncertain. This chain's CDR3 is CASRSSGLVNYGYTF. CDR3 sequence (DNA): TGTGCCAGTAGGAGTTCAGGGTTAGTTAACTATGGCTACACCTTC.